This T cell receptor (beta chain) was observed in a study of OX40 agonist ivuxolimab in advanced cancers. Concerning this clone: Its matching antigen is unknown.

General observations from the study: Average numbers of expanded clones were greater in CD8+ T cells than in CD4+.

The CDR3 extends over 17 amino acids. Germline assignment: CDR1 SGHAT and CDR2 FQDESV (reference sequence). V was pared by 2 bases and J by 2 bases, with 3 bases of the junction left unmatched. Only in-frame clones appear in the TCRdb table, and some are missing; sequencing was by immunoSEQ multiplex PCR. There are around 65,000 clones in the sample; nearly 90% occur only once, and 8% to 11% lies in the top ten. The clonotype comes from an adult with an advanced solid tumor such as melanoma, head and neck, liver or kidney cancer. J is TRBJ2-3 and V is TRBV11-1; 14 bases map to TRBD2. The input for sequencing was CD4+ or CD8+ T cells sorted from blood, taken in a trial of the OX40 agonist ivuxolimab. CDR3 in amino acids: CASSLWTSGRPTDTQYF. The DNA for the CDR3 is TGTGCCAGCAGCTTATGGACTAGCGGGAGGCCCACAGATACGCAGTATTTT.